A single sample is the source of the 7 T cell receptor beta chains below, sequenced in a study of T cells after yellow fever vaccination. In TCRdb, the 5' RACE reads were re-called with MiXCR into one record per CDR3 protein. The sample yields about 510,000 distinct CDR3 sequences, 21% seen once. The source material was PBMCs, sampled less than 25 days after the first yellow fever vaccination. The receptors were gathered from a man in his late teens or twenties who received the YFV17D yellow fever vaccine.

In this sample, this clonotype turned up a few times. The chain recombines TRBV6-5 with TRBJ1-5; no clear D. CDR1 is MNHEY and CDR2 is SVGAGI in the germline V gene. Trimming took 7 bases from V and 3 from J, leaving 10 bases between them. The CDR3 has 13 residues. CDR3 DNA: TGTGCCAGCAATCGAGACGACAATCAGCCCCAGCATTTT. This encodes CASNRDDNQPQHF.

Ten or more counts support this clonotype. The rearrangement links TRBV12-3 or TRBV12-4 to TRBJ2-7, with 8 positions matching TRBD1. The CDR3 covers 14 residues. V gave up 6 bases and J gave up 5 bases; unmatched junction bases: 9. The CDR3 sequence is CASSLQGGWNEQYF. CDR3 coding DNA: TGTGCCAGCAGCCTACAGGGGGGTTGGAACGAGCAGTACTTC.

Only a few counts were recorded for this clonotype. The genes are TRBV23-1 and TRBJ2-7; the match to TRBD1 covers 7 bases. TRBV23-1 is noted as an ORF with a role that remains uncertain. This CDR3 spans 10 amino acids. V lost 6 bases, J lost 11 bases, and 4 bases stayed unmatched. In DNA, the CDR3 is TGCGCCAGCAGGACAGGGTCGGAGTACTTC. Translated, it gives CASRTGSEYF.

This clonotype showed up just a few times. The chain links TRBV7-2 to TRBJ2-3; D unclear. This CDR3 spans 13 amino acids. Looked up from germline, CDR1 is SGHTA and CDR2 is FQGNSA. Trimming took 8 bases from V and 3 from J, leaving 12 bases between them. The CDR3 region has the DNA TGTGCCAGCGACAAACTTCCAACAGATACGCAGTATTTT. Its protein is CASDKLPTDTQYF.

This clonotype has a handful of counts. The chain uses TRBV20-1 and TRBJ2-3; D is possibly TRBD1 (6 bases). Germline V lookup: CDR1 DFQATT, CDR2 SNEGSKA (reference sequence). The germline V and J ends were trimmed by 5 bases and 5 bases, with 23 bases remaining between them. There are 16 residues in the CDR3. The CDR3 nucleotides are TGCAGTGCTCCCCACAGGGTGCGATGGGTGATAGATACGCAGTATTTT. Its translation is CSAPHRVRWVIDTQYF.

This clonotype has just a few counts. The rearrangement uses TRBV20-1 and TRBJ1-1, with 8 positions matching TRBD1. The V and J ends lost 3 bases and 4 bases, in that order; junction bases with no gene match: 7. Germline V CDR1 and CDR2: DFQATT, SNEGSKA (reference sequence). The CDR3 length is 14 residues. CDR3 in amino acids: CSARDRVRGTEAFF. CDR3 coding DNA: TGCAGTGCTAGGGACAGGGTCCGGGGCACTGAAGCTTTCTTT.

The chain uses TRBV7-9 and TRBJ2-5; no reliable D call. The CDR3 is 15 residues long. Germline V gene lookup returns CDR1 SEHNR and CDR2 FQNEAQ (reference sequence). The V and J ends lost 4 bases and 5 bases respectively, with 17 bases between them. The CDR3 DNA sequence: TGTGCCAGCAGCTCATCAGGTGTTGGTTACGAGACCCAGTACTTC. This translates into CASSSSGVGYETQYF. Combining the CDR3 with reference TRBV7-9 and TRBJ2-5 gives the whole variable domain DTGVSQNPRHKITKRGQNVTFRCDPISEHNRLYWYRQTLGQGPEFLTYFQNEAQLEKSRLLSDRFSAERPKGSFSTLEIQRTEQGDSAMYLCASSSSGVGYETQYFGPGTRLLVL.